This T cell receptor beta chain was recorded in a study of blood T cell repertoires in COVID-19. For the study at large: The cDNA or gDNA used as material had been derived from T cells, B-cell-depleted T cells, or PBMCs.

V shed 6 bases, J shed 0 bases, and the junction held 18 bases outside the gene matches. The CDR3 contains 19 residues. The V gene's germline CDR1 is MNHEY and CDR2 SMNVEV (reference sequence). Original processing notes: Estimated nucleated cell counts came from reference gene primer amplification. Assay: immunoSEQ multiplex PCR; the TCRdb copy retains only in-frame clones and omits some. V and J calls and clone size follow that table, whereas D and trimming were derived from the DNA. The sample carries 120,000 or so clones, 85% recorded once. Sequencing input: peripheral blood. This chain connects TRBV27 to TRBJ2-3; 7 positions agree with TRBD2. The receptor was derived from an older man with active or convalescent COVID-19. CDR3 sequence reads: CASSRLGLGITTSTDTQYF. The DNA of the CDR3 is TGTGCCAGCAGCCGCCTAGGACTAGGGATAACGACTAGCACAGATACGCAGTATTTT.